This is a list of T cell receptor beta chains from one sample in a study of Ad26.COV2.S vaccination and SARS-CoV-2 variants. Produced via immunoSEQ multiplex PCR; TCRdb's table is partial and in-frame only. In the table there are more than 400,000 clones, about 90% of which are singletons. The source material was peripheral blood, sampled in a trial of Ad26.COV2.S vaccine versus placebo. All receptors derive from a person between 18 and 59 years old who received the Ad26.COV2.S COVID-19 vaccine or a placebo. Each CDR3 is given with its conserved first and last residue. The order of the fields is J gene, V gene, D gene, clone size, CDR3 protein, CDR3 DNA. A D gene is named only where the DNA matches it firmly. Not all rows give a size; the values are once, few, many and, for expanded clones, a class.

J: TRBJ1-6; V: TRBV6-5; D: TRBD1; size: -; CDR3: CASSETGANSPLHF; DNA: TGTGCCAGCTCGGAGACAGGGGCCAATTCACCCCTCCACTTT
J: TRBJ1-5; V: TRBV2; D: -; size: -; CDR3: CASSRDGNQPQHF; DNA: TGTGCCAGCAGCAGGGATGGGAATCAGCCCCAGCATTTT
J: TRBJ2-2; V: TRBV28; D: TRBD2; size: -; CDR3: CASSFILVAGGPRELFF; DNA: TGTGCCAGCAGTTTTATCTTGGTGGCGGGAGGGCCCCGGGAGCTGTTTTTT
J: TRBJ2-1; V: TRBV7-6; D: TRBD2; size: -; CDR3: CASSLALGGSPAREQFF; DNA: TGTGCCAGCAGCTTAGCCCTGGGAGGGTCTCCTGCGAGGGAGCAGTTCTTC
J: TRBJ2-3; V: TRBV9; D: -; size: -; CDR3: CASSSRQVTDTQYF; DNA: TGTGCCAGCAGCTCACGACAGGTCACAGATACGCAGTATTTT
J: TRBJ2-1; V: TRBV18; D: TRBD2; size: few; CDR3: CASSPLAGGDLNEQFF; DNA: TGTGCCAGCTCACCGCTAGCGGGGGGAGATTTGAATGAGCAGTTCTTC
J: TRBJ2-7; V: TRBV27; D: -; size: -; CDR3: CASGSEGTVSEQYF; DNA: TGTGCCAGTGGGAGCGAGGGAACCGTTTCCGAGCAGTACTTC
J: TRBJ2-1; V: TRBV11-3; D: TRBD2; size: -; CDR3: CASSPGTSNEQFF; DNA: TGTGCCAGCAGCCCCGGGACTAGCAATGAGCAGTTCTTC
J: TRBJ1-5; V: TRBV2; D: TRBD1; size: -; CDR3: CASSLRYRDRGGSNQPQHF; DNA: TGTGCCAGCAGTCTAAGATACCGGGACAGGGGGGGAAGCAATCAGCCCCAGCATTTT
J: TRBJ1-4; V: TRBV18; D: -; size: -; CDR3: CASSTRDTRKEKLFF; DNA: TGTGCCAGCTCAACCCGGGACACCCGGAAGGAAAAACTGTTTTTT
J: TRBJ2-1; V: TRBV6-2/TRBV6-3; D: TRBD2; size: -; CDR3: CASSPRSSGSAEINRGQFF; DNA: TGTGCCAGCAGCCCTAGGTCTAGCGGGAGCGCTGAAATTAACCGGGGGCAGTTCTTC
J: TRBJ1-2; V: TRBV9; D: TRBD1; size: -; CDR3: CASSGPGQVDGYGYTF; DNA: TGTGCCAGCAGCGGGCCGGGACAGGTGGACGGCTATGGCTACACCTTC
J: TRBJ1-2; V: TRBV6-2/TRBV6-3; D: -; size: -; CDR3: CASSYGGLNGYTF; DNA: TGTGCCAGCAGTTATGGGGGGCTCAATGGCTACACCTTC
J: TRBJ2-1; V: TRBV9; D: -; size: few; CDR3: CASSVVPVDRKSSYNEQFF; DNA: TGTGCCAGCAGCGTAGTACCCGTGGACAGAAAGAGCTCCTACAATGAGCAGTTCTTC
J: TRBJ2-7; V: TRBV2; D: TRBD1; size: -; CDR3: CASSEYRGSSYEQYF; DNA: TGTGCCAGCAGTGAGTACAGGGGGTCTTCCTACGAGCAGTACTTC
J: TRBJ2-7; V: TRBV9; D: TRBD2; size: -; CDR3: CASSVSRGGPAVEQYF; DNA: TGTGCCAGCAGCGTATCTCGGGGAGGGCCTGCGGTCGAGCAGTACTTC
J: TRBJ2-1; V: TRBV12-5; D: -; size: -; CDR3: CASASGLHDLYNEQFF; DNA: TGTGCTAGTGCCTCCGGACTACACGACCTCTACAATGAGCAGTTCTTC
J: TRBJ2-2; V: TRBV5-1; D: -; size: -; CDR3: CASSAPGTGELFF; DNA: TGCGCCAGCAGCGCCCCGGGCACCGGGGAGCTGTTTTTT
J: TRBJ2-5; V: TRBV3-1/TRBV3-2; D: -; size: -; CDR3: CASSRETQYF; DNA: TGTGCCAGCAGCCGAGAGACCCAGTACTTC
J: TRBJ2-1; V: TRBV7-8; D: -; size: -; CDR3: CASSSEGVSYNEQFF; DNA: TGTGCCAGCAGCTCCGAGGGAGTCTCCTACAATGAGCAGTTCTTC
J: TRBJ2-4; V: TRBV4-2; D: -; size: -; CDR3: CASSQVVGLAKNIQYF; DNA: TGTGCCAGCAGCCAAGTGGTAGGATTAGCCAAAAACATTCAGTACTTC
J: TRBJ2-6; V: TRBV27; D: -; size: -; CDR3: CASRGSGANVLTF; DNA: TGTGCCAGCAGGGGCTCTGGGGCCAACGTCCTGACTTTC
J: TRBJ2-7; V: TRBV29-1; D: TRBD2; size: -; CDR3: CSVAGLAGGYEQYF; DNA: TGCAGCGTCGCGGGACTAGCGGGAGGCTACGAGCAGTACTTC
J: TRBJ2-3; V: TRBV24-1; D: TRBD1; size: -; CDR3: CATSVHAPGGGDTQYF; DNA: TGTGCCACCAGTGTCCATGCCCCAGGGGGCGGAGATACGCAGTATTTT
J: TRBJ1-2; V: TRBV6-1; D: -; size: -; CDR3: CASSEATARALEGYTF; DNA: TGTGCCAGCAGTGAAGCAACAGCCAGGGCGTTGGAGGGCTACACCTTC
J: TRBJ2-7; V: TRBV7-2; D: TRBD2; size: -; CDR3: CASSQKTSGYEQYF; DNA: TGTGCCAGCAGCCAAAAGACTAGCGGCTACGAGCAGTACTTC
J: TRBJ1-1; V: TRBV14; D: TRBD1; size: once; CDR3: CASSHQQGLEAFF; DNA: TGTGCCAGCAGCCACCAACAGGGGCTTGAAGCTTTCTTT
J: TRBJ2-5; V: TRBV7-9; D: -; size: -; CDR3: CASTHDDGVKGETQYF; DNA: TGTGCCAGCACTCATGACGACGGGGTCAAGGGAGAGACCCAGTACTTC
J: TRBJ2-2; V: TRBV19; D: TRBD1; size: -; CDR3: CASRIRTGAINTGELFF; DNA: TGTGCCAGTAGAATTCGGACAGGGGCCATTAACACCGGGGAGCTGTTTTTT
J: TRBJ2-7; V: TRBV7-8; D: TRBD1; size: -; CDR3: CASSSSGGRPGRSWEQYF; DNA: TGTGCCAGCAGCTCCTCAGGGGGCAGGCCTGGCCGATCGTGGGAGCAGTACTTC
J: TRBJ1-1; V: TRBV6-5; D: -; size: -; CDR3: CASSKDGAEAFF; DNA: TGTGCCAGCAGTAAGGACGGCGCTGAAGCTTTCTTT
J: TRBJ2-7; V: TRBV28; D: -; size: -; CDR3: CASSQERVEQYF; DNA: TGTGCCAGCAGCCAAGAGAGGGTGGAGCAGTACTTC
J: TRBJ2-2; V: TRBV28; D: -; size: -; CDR3: CASSSDVRGPSPGELFF; DNA: TGTGCCAGCAGTTCGGATGTGCGCGGCCCTTCCCCCGGGGAGCTGTTTTTT
J: TRBJ2-5; V: TRBV30; D: -; size: -; CDR3: CAWSPLLGPQETQYF; DNA: TGTGCCTGGAGTCCCTTACTAGGTCCCCAAGAGACCCAGTACTTC
J: TRBJ1-1; V: TRBV5-4; D: TRBD1; size: -; CDR3: CASSVPGQGRTEAFF; DNA: TGTGCCAGCAGCGTACCGGGACAGGGTAGGACTGAAGCTTTCTTT
J: TRBJ2-5; V: TRBV5-1; D: -; size: -; CDR3: CASSRDLETQYF; DNA: TGCGCCAGCAGTCGGGACCTCGAGACCCAGTACTTC
J: TRBJ2-7; V: TRBV7-2; D: -; size: -; CDR3: CASSLAWGEQYF; DNA: TGTGCCAGCAGCTTGGCGTGGGGCGAGCAGTACTTC
J: TRBJ2-7; V: TRBV6-6; D: TRBD2; size: -; CDR3: CATAPGTSGSYEQYF; DNA: TGTGCCACCGCGCCCGGGACTAGCGGGAGTTACGAGCAGTACTTC
J: TRBJ2-7; V: TRBV7-2; D: TRBD2; size: -; CDR3: CASSLVAGEGYF; DNA: TGTGCCAGCAGCTTAGTAGCGGGAGAAGGATACTTC
J: TRBJ2-1; V: TRBV2; D: TRBD2; size: -; CDR3: CASSDQVAGSSYNEQFF; DNA: TGTGCCAGCAGTGATCAGGTAGCGGGATCAAGCTACAATGAGCAGTTCTTC
J: TRBJ1-1; V: TRBV28; D: -; size: -; CDR3: CASSLMYTEAFF; DNA: TGTGCCAGCAGTTTAATGTACACTGAAGCTTTCTTT
J: TRBJ1-5; V: TRBV14; D: -; size: -; CDR3: CASSSQGLGQPQHF; DNA: TGTGCCAGCAGTTCCCAGGGACTCGGGCAGCCCCAGCATTTT
J: TRBJ2-1; V: TRBV10-3; D: TRBD2; size: -; CDR3: CAISDRTSGRLNEQFF; DNA: TGTGCCATCAGTGATCGGACTAGCGGGAGACTCAATGAGCAGTTCTTC
J: TRBJ2-3; V: TRBV11-2; D: -; size: -; CDR3: CASSLFPDSRSTDTQYF; DNA: TGTGCCAGCAGCTTATTCCCCGATTCCCGTAGCACAGATACGCAGTATTTT
J: TRBJ2-3; V: TRBV11-2; D: TRBD2; size: -; CDR3: CASSLLAGSTDTQYF; DNA: TGTGCCAGCAGCTTACTAGCGGGAAGCACAGATACGCAGTATTTT
J: TRBJ1-4; V: TRBV7-8; D: -; size: -; CDR3: CASSLESGEATNEKLFF; DNA: TGTGCCAGCAGCTTAGAGTCGGGGGAAGCAACTAATGAAAAACTGTTTTTT
J: TRBJ2-1; V: TRBV9; D: -; size: -; CDR3: CASSVGPGAPSYNEQFF; DNA: TGTGCCAGCAGCGTAGGGCCGGGGGCGCCTTCCTACAATGAGCAGTTCTTC
J: TRBJ2-3; V: TRBV15; D: TRBD2; size: -; CDR3: CATSKGTSGRSADTQYF; DNA: TGTGCCACCAGCAAAGGGACTAGCGGGAGATCCGCGGATACGCAGTATTTT
J: TRBJ2-7; V: TRBV9; D: -; size: -; CDR3: CASSVNSVSEQYF; DNA: TGTGCCAGCAGCGTTAATTCGGTCTCCGAGCAGTACTTC
J: TRBJ2-5; V: TRBV9; D: TRBD1; size: -; CDR3: CASSVPRQGGQETQYF; DNA: TGTGCCAGCAGCGTACCCCGACAGGGGGGCCAAGAGACCCAGTACTTC
J: TRBJ2-7; V: TRBV6-5; D: -; size: -; CDR3: CASRRGRVFEQYF; DNA: TGTGCCAGCAGACGGGGGCGAGTGTTCGAGCAGTACTTC
J: TRBJ2-1; V: TRBV27; D: -; size: -; CDR3: CASRKPGLSYNEQFF; DNA: TGTGCCAGCAGGAAACCGGGACTCTCCTACAATGAGCAGTTCTTC
J: TRBJ1-1; V: TRBV27; D: -; size: -; CDR3: CASSFNRRWGGLNTEAFF; DNA: TGTGCCAGCAGTTTTAATAGGCGCTGGGGGGGTTTGAACACTGAAGCTTTCTTT
J: TRBJ2-1; V: TRBV11-1; D: -; size: -; CDR3: CASSFNSNEQFF; DNA: TGTGCCAGCAGCTTTAACTCCAATGAGCAGTTCTTC
J: TRBJ2-5; V: TRBV2; D: -; size: -; CDR3: CASSEVRGSETQYF; DNA: TGTGCCAGCAGTGAGGTCAGGGGTTCAGAGACCCAGTACTTC